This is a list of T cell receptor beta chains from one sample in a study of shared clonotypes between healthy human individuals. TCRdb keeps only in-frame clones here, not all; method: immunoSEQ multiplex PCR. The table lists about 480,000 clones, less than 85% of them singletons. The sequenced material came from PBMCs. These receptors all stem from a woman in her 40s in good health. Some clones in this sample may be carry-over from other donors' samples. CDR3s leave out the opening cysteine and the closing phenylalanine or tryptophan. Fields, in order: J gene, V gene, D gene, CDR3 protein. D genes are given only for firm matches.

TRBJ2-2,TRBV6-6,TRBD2,ASSYSGRAAGELF
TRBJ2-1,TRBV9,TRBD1,ASSVTGDSLYNEQF
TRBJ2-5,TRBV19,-,ASSIARGETQY
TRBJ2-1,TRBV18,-,ASSSSRASYNEQF
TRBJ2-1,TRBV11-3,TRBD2,ASSLRGRAAYNEQF
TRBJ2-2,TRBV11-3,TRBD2,ASSNPTSGSGGELF
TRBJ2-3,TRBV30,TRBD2,AWSRRERGTDTQY
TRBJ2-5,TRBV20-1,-,SAPREY
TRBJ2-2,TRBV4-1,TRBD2,ASSQDWREGLYRELF
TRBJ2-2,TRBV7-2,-,ASRRPGARGTGELF
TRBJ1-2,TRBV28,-,ASSFGTGFSANYGYT
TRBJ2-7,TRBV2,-,ASSLAYEQY
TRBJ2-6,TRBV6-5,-,ASSRDSGANVLT
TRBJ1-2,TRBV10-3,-,AISEGVYGYT
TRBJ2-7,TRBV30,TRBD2,AWRPGGGGSYEQY
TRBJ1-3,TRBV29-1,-,STATGRGNTIY
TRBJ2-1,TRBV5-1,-,ASRPDKAIAREQF
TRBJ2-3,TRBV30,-,AWSGAQSTDTQY
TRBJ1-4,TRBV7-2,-,ASSLARGVGEKLF
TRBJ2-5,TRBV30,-,AGGGAQETQY
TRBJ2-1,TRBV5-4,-,ASSPFGGQDNEQF
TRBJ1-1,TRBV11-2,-,ASSHGTSGAF
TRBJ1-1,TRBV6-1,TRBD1,ASIPTGAKAEAF
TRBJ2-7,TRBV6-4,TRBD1,ASKEGGQPDYEQY
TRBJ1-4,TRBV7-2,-,ASSLGGGDEKLF
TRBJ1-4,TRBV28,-,ASSLDGNEKLF
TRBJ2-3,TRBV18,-,ASSPEVAGTDTQY
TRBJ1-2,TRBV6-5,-,ASTPGGQDYGYT
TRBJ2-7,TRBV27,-,ASSLSGREQY
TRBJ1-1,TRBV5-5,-,ASSLVGNPEAF
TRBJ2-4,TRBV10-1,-,ASSAGGRGNIQY
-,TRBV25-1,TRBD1,ASGGQGRSYEQY
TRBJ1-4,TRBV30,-,AWCTTGQEKLF
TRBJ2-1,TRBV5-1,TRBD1,ASSYTTGTGRYNEQF
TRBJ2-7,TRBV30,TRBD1,AWSVTGVPEQY
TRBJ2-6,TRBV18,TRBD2,ASSPAGGSGANVLT
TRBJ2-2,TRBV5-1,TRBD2,ASSLGPAGGSTGELF
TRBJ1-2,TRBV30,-,AWTLGGPYGYT
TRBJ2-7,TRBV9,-,ASSGGPVGEQY
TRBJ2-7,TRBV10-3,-,AISDNYEQY
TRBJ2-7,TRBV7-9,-,ASSGDSYEQY
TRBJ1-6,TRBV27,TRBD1,ASSLAGTAYSPLH
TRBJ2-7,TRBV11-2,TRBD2,ASSLHLAASYEQY
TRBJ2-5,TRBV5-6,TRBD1,ASSRRGGQGETQY
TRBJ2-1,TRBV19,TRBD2,ASSLGLAGALF
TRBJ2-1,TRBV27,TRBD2,ASSRVRGTGTSGSYEQF
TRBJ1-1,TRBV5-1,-,ASSLPGTEAF
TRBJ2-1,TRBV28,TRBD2,ASRASGSSYNEQF